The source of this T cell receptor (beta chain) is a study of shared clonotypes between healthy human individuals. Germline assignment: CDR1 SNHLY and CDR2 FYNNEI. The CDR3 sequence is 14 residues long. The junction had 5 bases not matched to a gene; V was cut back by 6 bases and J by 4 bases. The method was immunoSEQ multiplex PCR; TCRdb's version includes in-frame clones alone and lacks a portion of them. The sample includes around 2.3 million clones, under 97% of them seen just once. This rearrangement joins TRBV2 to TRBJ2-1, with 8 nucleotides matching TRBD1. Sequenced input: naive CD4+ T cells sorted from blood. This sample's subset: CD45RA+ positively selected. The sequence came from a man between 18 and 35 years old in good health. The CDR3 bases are TGTGCCAGCAGCTCTTGGACAGGGTACAATGAGCAGTTCTTC. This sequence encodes CASSSWTGYNEQFF.